These 5 T cell receptor beta chains were sequenced from one sample in a study of cytomegalovirus exposure and HLA in healthy donors. Here immunoSEQ multiplex PCR was the method, and the copy in TCRdb shows in-frame clones only, minus some. This sample has fewer than 200,000 clones; around 81% occur once, and the top ten carry 2.8%. The source material was PBMCs. These TCRs come from a woman under 30 in good health and CMV-seropositive.

J is TRBJ1-1 and V is TRBV18, with D uncertain. Germline V gives CDR1 KGHSH, CDR2 LQKENI. V shed 3 bases and J shed 5 bases, with 16 bases lying between them. This CDR3 has 15 residues. Here the CDR3 reads CASSPEWGGGTEAFF. The CDR3 bases are TGTGCCAGCTCACCTGAATGGGGAGGCGGAACTGAAGCTTTCTTT.

The chain is built from TRBV6-1 and TRBJ2-7; 7 positions agree with TRBD1. The CDR3 is made up of 14 amino acids. V lost 4 bases, J lost 3 bases, and 6 bases stayed unmatched. Looked up from germline, CDR1 is MNHNS and CDR2 is SASEGT. In nucleotides, the CDR3 is TGTGCCAGCAGTGGCACCGGGACAGACTACGAGCAGTACTTC. Amino acids: CASSGTGTDYEQYF.

V gene TRBV14 combines with J gene TRBJ1-1; 7 nucleotides align to TRBD1. Germline CDR1 and CDR2: SGHDN and FVKESK. The CDR3 has 14 residues. Trimming took 6 bases from V and 4 from J; bases not matched to a gene: 8. CDR3 nucleotides: TGTGCCAGCAGTCGACAGGGTGGGGTCACTGAAGCTTTCTTT. Protein product: CASSRQGGVTEAFF.

This chain joins TRBV4-2 and TRBJ2-7; possible D gene TRBD1, 5 bases. Trimming took off 4 bases at V and 1 base at J, with 14 bases between the two ends. The CDR3 totals 15 residues. Germline-derived CDR1 and CDR2 are LGHNA and YNFKEQ. CDR3 amino acids: CASSRLIDSSYEQYF. CDR3 bases: TGTGCCAGCAGCCGCCTTATTGACAGTTCCTACGAGCAGTACTTC.

The CDR3 sequence: CASSQGQGMTDTQYF. In DNA, the CDR3 is TGCGCCAGCAGCCAAGGACAGGGGATGACAGATACGCAGTATTTT. This chain uses TRBV5-1 with TRBJ2-3; 9 positions agree with TRBD1. The CDR3 is 15 amino acids. Germline CDR1 SGHRS, CDR2 YFSETQ. Losses at the gene ends were 4 bases for V and 3 bases for J; bases not matched to a gene: 6.